This T cell receptor (beta chain) was identified in a study of tumor-infiltrating lymphocytes in primary liver carcinoma. Study summary: Male and female patients aged 30 to 69 years made up the cohort.

This clonotype was seen a few times. Germline is not matched at one junction end, which may reflect a read error. RNA and DNA were co-extracted from roughly 20-30 mg of unsorted bulk tissue. Patients underwent surgical resection for primary liver carcinoma. CDR1 and CDR2 (germline): SGHNT, YENEEA. The CDR3 consists of 13 residues. The input was 500 ng total RNA; TCR beta cDNA was made from it with a constant-region primer. Sequencing libraries for TCR beta derived from three nested multiplex PCR rounds that used slightly modified ARM-PCR. Researchers ran the first two PCR rounds for roughly 10 cycles each with TRBV1-TRBV30 forward primers and a C-beta reverse primer. TCRdb analysed the multiplex PCR reads with MiXCR anew, one entry per CDR3 protein. The sample contains around 29,000 distinct CDR3 sequences, around two thirds of which appear only once.

The sequenced material came from liver tumor tissue from sampling region 3. Documented subset: tumor region T3, left-lateral pole. The genes are TRBV11-3 and TRBJ2-1; unclear D gene. This clonotype originated in a woman aged 30 to 39 with primary liver carcinoma and hepatitis B virus infection. In DNA, the CDR3 is TGTACCAGCAGCTTAGACGGTAGCAATGCGCAGTTCTTC. Protein sequence: CTSSLDGSNAQFF. Combining the CDR3 with reference TRBV11-3 and TRBJ2-1 gives the whole variable domain EAGVVQSPRYKIIEKKQPVAFWCNPISGHNTLYWYLQNLGQGPELLIRYENEEAVDDSQLPKDRFSAERLKGVDSTLKIQPAELGDSAVYLCTSSLDGSNAQFFGPGTRLTVL.